These 18 T cell receptor beta chains were sequenced from one sample in a study of CD8 T cell repertoires and HIV-1 epitope variants. Produced via immunoSEQ multiplex PCR; TCRdb's table is partial and in-frame only. The table has roughly 2,700 clones, around 67% seen once. Antigens of these TCRs are unknown. What was sequenced was cultured CD8+ T cells derived from PBMCs. All receptors derive from a male donor with HIV.

This clone was picked up one time. The chain combines TRBV29-1 with TRBJ2-1; TRBD1 aligns across 9 bases. The CDR3 is 15 amino acids. The V gene's germline CDR1 is SQVTM and CDR2 ANQGSEA. The V segment lost 6 bases and the J segment 5 bases; nucleotides outside the gene matches: 11. The chain's CDR3 is CSVDPRDRANNEQFF. CDR3 coding DNA: TGCAGCGTAGACCCCCGGGACAGGGCCAACAATGAGCAGTTCTTC.

The chain combines TRBV6-5 with TRBJ2-6; no clear D gene. Germline CDR1 reads MNHEY; CDR2 reads SVGAGI. The V and J ends lost 6 bases and 9 bases respectively, with 9 bases between them. CDR3 length: 12 residues. CDR3 coding DNA: TGTGCCAGCAGCCCCTCGGGCAACGTCCTGACTTTC. As protein: CASSPSGNVLTF.

The chain employs TRBV13 and TRBJ2-1; 7 nucleotides agree with TRBD1. Germline CDR1 and CDR2: PRHDT and FYEKMQ (reference sequence). V trimming: 6 bases; J trimming: 2 bases; junction bases outside the gene matches: 7. The CDR3 consists of 15 residues. The CDR3 sequence is CASSPGQAAYNEQFF. The CDR3 bases are TGTGCCAGCAGTCCCGGACAGGCCGCCTACAATGAGCAGTTCTTC.

The chain is built from TRBV27 and TRBJ2-1; 11 positions match TRBD1. CDR3 length: 14 residues. V lost 4 bases to trimming and J lost 7 bases; unmatched junction nucleotides: 3. Germline V CDR1 and CDR2: MNHEY, SMNVEV (reference sequence). CDR3 protein: CASSSGQGANEQFF. In DNA form, the CDR3 reads TGTGCCAGCAGTTCCGGACAGGGGGCAAATGAGCAGTTCTTC.

This clone was observed a few times. This rearrangement joins TRBV5-1 to TRBJ2-1, with D perhaps matching TRBD1 (5 bases). The CDR3 extends over 14 amino acids. V was shortened by 0 bases and J by 12 bases, with 16 bases between the two germline ends. In germline, CDR1 is SGHRS, CDR2 YFSETQ. In DNA, the CDR3 is TGCGCCAGCAGCTTGGATCTGGGGCAAGGGGTGCAGTTCTTC. This translates into CASSLDLGQGVQFF.

This clone turned up a few times. This rearrangement joins TRBV28 to TRBJ2-1; D might be TRBD1 or TRBD2, each matching 5 bases. The CDR3 sequence is 13 residues long. The V gene's germline CDR1 is MDHEN and CDR2 SYDVKM. Trimming cost V 10 bases and J 6 bases, with 16 bases left between them. The CDR3 protein is CATAWDVPNEQFF. In DNA, the CDR3 is TGTGCCACAGCATGGGACGTCCCCAATGAGCAGTTCTTC.

The V gene is TRBV19, the J gene TRBJ1-5, with D possibly TRBD1 on 6 matching bases. This CDR3 has 15 residues. The germline V gene has CDR1 LNHDA and CDR2 SQIVND (reference sequence). Trimming left V 5 bases short and J 0 bases short, with 11 bases between. The CDR3 DNA reads as TGTGCCAGTAGTCCCACAGGGAATAGCAATCAGCCCCAGCATTTT. This translates into CASSPTGNSNQPQHF.

This clone appeared a single time. The chain has TRBV6-6 and TRBJ1-5, with D maybe TRBD1 (6 bases). Looked up from germline, CDR1 is MNHNY and CDR2 is SVGAGI (reference sequence). Trimming left V 5 bases short and J 5 bases short, with 16 bases between. The length of the CDR3 is 15 residues. CDR3 nucleotide sequence: TGTGCCAGCAGTGGGGGGCAGGGGATACATCAGCCCCAGCATTTT. It specifies CASSGGQGIHQPQHF.

By share of the sample, this clone is large. The chain recombines TRBV28 with TRBJ1-2; D ambiguous. The CDR3 is 16 residues long. The V gene lost 5 bases and the J gene lost 1 base, with 17 bases spanning the gap. Germline-derived CDR1 and CDR2 are MDHEN and SYDVKM. The CDR3, as DNA: TGTGCCAGCAGTCTCATGCCCCTGGACTATAACTATGGCTACACCTTC. It codes for CASSLMPLDYNYGYTF.

This clone came up once. The chain joins TRBV28 to TRBJ2-7; 9 nucleotides line up with TRBD2. Trimming cost V 6 bases and J 2 bases; bases outside gene matches: 8. CDR1 and CDR2 from the germline V gene are MDHEN and SYDVKM. CDR3 length equals 15 residues. The CDR3 sequence: CASSRQGGRAYEQYF. The CDR3 nucleotides are TGTGCCAGCAGCAGACAGGGCGGGAGGGCCTACGAGCAGTACTTC. Full variable domain (outside the CDR3, taken from reference TRBV28 and TRBJ2-7): DVKVTQSSRYLVKRTGEKVFLECVQDMDHENMFWYRQDPGLGLRLIYFSYDVKMKEKGDIPEGYSVSREKKERFSLILESASTNQTSMYLCASSRQGGRAYEQYFGPGTRLTVT.

Judged by abundance, this clone is large (0.1 to 1%). The CDR3, as DNA: TGTGCCAGCAGCTTCGTAGGGTCTGGAGCTTATGGCTACACCTTC. This sequence encodes CASSFVGSGAYGYTF. The J gene is TRBJ1-2, the V gene TRBV9, with D hard to call. Between the trimmed V and J ends, which lost 4 bases and 5 bases, there was a span of 18 bases. The CDR3 covers 15 residues. The V gene's germline CDR1 is SGDLS and CDR2 YYNGEE.

This rearrangement joins TRBV2 to TRBJ2-5; 10 bases line up with TRBD1. The junction had 17 bases not matched to a gene; V was cut back by 8 bases and J by 5 bases. The germline V gene encodes CDR1 SNHLY and CDR2 FYNNEI. The CDR3 is 17 amino acids. The CDR3 is CASEAGDRGVQGETQYF. The CDR3, as DNA: TGTGCCAGCGAAGCCGGGGACAGGGGAGTTCAGGGGGAGACCCAGTACTTC. Filled out from reference TRBV2 and TRBJ2-5, the complete variable domain reads EPEVTQTPSHQVTQMGQEVILRCVPISNHLYFYWYRQILGQKVEFLVSFYNNEISEKSEIFDDQFSVERPDGSNFTLKIRSTKLEDSAMYFCASEAGDRGVQGETQYFGPGTRLLVL.

The chain is built from TRBV7-2 and TRBJ2-7, with TRBD1 matching 7 bases. This CDR3 comprises 14 residues. Germline values: CDR1 SGHTA, CDR2 FQGNSA. V lost 1 base to trimming and J lost 4 bases; unmatched junction nucleotides: 4. The CDR3 here is CASSLGTGHYEQYF. Written as DNA, the CDR3 is TGTGCCAGCAGCTTAGGGACAGGTCATTACGAGCAGTACTTC.

This chain connects TRBV7-2 to TRBJ2-5, with D perhaps matching TRBD1 (6 bases). The CDR3 is 16 residues long. Deletions cut 0 bases from V and 2 bases from J, with 13 bases between. Germline CDR1 is SGHTA and CDR2 is FQGNSA. The CDR3 sequence: CASSLATGLGQETQYF. CDR3 sequence (DNA): TGTGCCAGCAGCTTAGCGACAGGCCTAGGTCAAGAGACCCAGTACTTC.

The rearrangement joins TRBV7-8 to TRBJ2-5, with TRBD2 matching 10 bases. Germline trimming cut 1 base from V and 4 bases from J; bases unmatched to any gene: 3. CDR1 SGHVS and CDR2 FQNEAQ come from the germline V gene. The CDR3 contains 15 residues. The CDR3 DNA sequence: TGTGCCAGCAGCTTAGTGGCTAGCGGGGGAGAGACCCAGTACTTC. Residues: CASSLVASGGETQYF.

This rearrangement joins TRBV7-6 to TRBJ2-7; 9 nucleotides line up with TRBD1. The trim removed 5 bases at V and 3 bases at J, leaving 5 bases unmatched. Germline CDR1 SGHVS, CDR2 FNYEAQ. This CDR3 is 14 amino acids long. The CDR3, as DNA: TGTGCCAGCAGCCCACCGGGACAGGGCTACGAGCAGTACTTC. Amino acids: CASSPPGQGYEQYF. The whole variable domain, filled in from reference TRBV7-6 and TRBJ2-7, reads GAGVSQSPRYKVTKRGQDVALRCDPISGHVSLYWYRQALGQGPEFLTYFNYEAQQDKSGLPNDRFSAERPEGSISTLTIQRTEQRDSAMYRCASSPPGQGYEQYFGPGTRLTVT.

V is TRBV2 and J is TRBJ1-1, with a possible D match to TRBD1 (5 bases). V lost 0 bases, J lost 10 bases, and 15 bases lay in between. The germline V gene has CDR1 SNHLY and CDR2 FYNNEI. This CDR3 is built from 14 residues. CDR3 bases: TGTGCCAGCAGTGAAGCCTCCGGGGGTAGGGGAGCTTTCTTT. This gives the protein CASSEASGGRGAFF.

The V call is TRBV29-1, the J call TRBJ2-1; 8 bases line up with TRBD1. Germline trimming cut 1 base from V and 0 bases from J; bases unmatched to any gene: 5. This CDR3 is 16 amino acids long. Germline CDR1 is SQVTM and CDR2 is ANQGSEA. CDR3 bases: TGCAGCGTTGAAGGGACAGGGCCGAGCTCCTACAATGAGCAGTTCTTC. Protein sequence: CSVEGTGPSSYNEQFF.